The clone carrying this T cell receptor beta chain came up a few times. The data belong to a study of blood T cell repertoires in COVID-19. About the study: The samples span acute and convalescent COVID-19 from the United States, Italy and Spain. PBMCs, B-cell-depleted T cells, or T cells were the source of the cDNA or gDNA that made up the material.

Authors' methods: Nucleated cell counts were estimated from reference gene primer amplification. Method: immunoSEQ multiplex PCR; TCRdb's copy keeps in-frame clones and lacks some. From that table come the V and J calls and clone size; the DNA was used to work out D and trimming. The top ten hold around 7% of the sample, which has over 70,000 clones, around 80% seen once. The V gene's germline CDR1 is SGHDN and CDR2 FVKESK. Trimming removed 0 bases from V and 11 bases from J, with 19 bases in between. The CDR3 covers 16 residues. The chain has TRBV14 and TRBJ1-4; possible D gene TRBD1, 6 bases. The TCR comes from a man aged 65 to 79 with acute or convalescent COVID-19. What was sequenced was peripheral blood. CDR3 amino acids: CASSQDRGTGIGKLFF. CDR3 DNA: TGTGCCAGCAGCCAAGATCGGGGTACAGGGATCGGGAAACTGTTTTTT.